This T cell receptor (beta chain) is from a study of blood T cell repertoires in COVID-19. TCRdb keeps only in-frame clones here, not all; method: immunoSEQ multiplex PCR. The sample shows about 100,000 clones, around 90% of them seen only once. Germline lookup yields CDR1 KGHSH and CDR2 LQKENI. The CDR3 totals 13 residues. The V end lost 0 bases, the J end lost 8 bases, and 7 bases lay between the germline ends. The specimen sequenced was peripheral blood. The TCR originated in a human donor with COVID-19, enrolled during active disease. The donor label of this sample is uncertain. The V and J genes are TRBV18 and TRBJ1-4; D gene ambiguous. CDR3 in amino acids: CASSPPLSEKLFF. In DNA form, the CDR3 reads TGTGCCAGCTCACCACCCCTAAGCGAAAAACTGTTTTTT.